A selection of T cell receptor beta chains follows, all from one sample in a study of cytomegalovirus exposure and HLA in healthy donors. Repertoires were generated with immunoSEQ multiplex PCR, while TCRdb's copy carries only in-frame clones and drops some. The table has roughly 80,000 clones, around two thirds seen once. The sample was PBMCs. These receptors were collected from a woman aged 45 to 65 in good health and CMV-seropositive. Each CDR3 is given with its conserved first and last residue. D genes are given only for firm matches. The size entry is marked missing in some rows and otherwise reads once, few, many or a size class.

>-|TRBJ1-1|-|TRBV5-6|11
CASSLVSEAFF
TGTGCCAGCAGCTTGGTCTCTGAAGCTTTCTTT
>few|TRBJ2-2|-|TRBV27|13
CASSWQIDSQLFF
TGTGCCAGCAGTTGGCAAATTGACAGCCAGCTGTTTTTT
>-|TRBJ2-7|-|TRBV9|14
CASSSAGGPGEQYF
TGTGCCAGCAGCTCCGCCGGGGGGCCGGGGGAGCAGTACTTC
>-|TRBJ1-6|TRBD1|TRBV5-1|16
CASSLTADRANSPLHF
TGCGCCAGCAGCTTGACGGCGGACAGGGCTAATTCACCCCTCCACTTT
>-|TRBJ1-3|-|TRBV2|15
CASSAEGSGGNTIYF
TGTGCCAGCAGTGCTGAAGGATCAGGAGGAAACACCATATATTTT
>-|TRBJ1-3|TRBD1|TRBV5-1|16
CASSLRQGAEGNTIYF
TGCGCCAGCAGCCTAAGACAGGGGGCGGAGGGAAACACCATATATTTT
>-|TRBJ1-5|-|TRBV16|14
CASSQGGLWQPQHF
TGTGCCAGCAGCCAAGGGGGGTTGTGGCAGCCCCAGCATTTT
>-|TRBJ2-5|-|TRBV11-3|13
CASSSGPQETQYF
TGTGCCAGCAGCAGCGGACCACAAGAGACCCAGTACTTC
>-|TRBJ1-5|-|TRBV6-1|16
CASSEAGGAIGQPQHF
TGTGCCAGCAGTGAAGCTGGGGGGGCGATCGGCCAGCCCCAGCATTTT
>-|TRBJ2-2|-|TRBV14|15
CASSHIDSDTGELFF
TGTGCCAGCAGCCACATAGACTCCGACACCGGGGAGCTGTTTTTT
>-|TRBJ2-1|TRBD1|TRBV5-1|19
CASSSQGQGGEFFYNEQFF
TGCGCCAGCAGCTCCCAAGGACAGGGGGGGGAGTTTTTCTACAATGAGCAGTTCTTC
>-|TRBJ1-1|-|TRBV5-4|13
CASSLPTDTEAFF
TGTGCCAGCAGCTTGCCTACAGACACAGAGGCTTTCTTT
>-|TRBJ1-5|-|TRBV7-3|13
CASPEQVNQPQHF
TGTGCCAGCCCGGAACAGGTCAATCAGCCCCAGCATTTT
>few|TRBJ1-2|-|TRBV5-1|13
CASRLDPGDGYTF
TGCGCCAGCCGACTCGACCCAGGGGATGGCTACACCTTC
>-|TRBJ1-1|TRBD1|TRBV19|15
CASSGQGALLTEAFF
TGTGCCAGTAGTGGACAGGGGGCGCTTCTCACTGAAGCTTTCTTT
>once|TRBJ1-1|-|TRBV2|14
CASIWGPLNTEAFF
TGTGCCAGCATTTGGGGCCCGTTGAACACTGAAGCTTTCTTT
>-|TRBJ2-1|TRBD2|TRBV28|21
CASSFPPEPGALAGVNNEQFF
TGTGCCAGCAGTTTCCCACCGGAACCCGGGGCCCTAGCGGGGGTGAACAATGAGCAGTTCTTC
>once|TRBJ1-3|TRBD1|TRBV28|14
CASKSGGAGNTIYF
TGTGCCAGCAAATCAGGGGGCGCTGGAAACACCATATATTTT
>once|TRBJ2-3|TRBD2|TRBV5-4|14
CASSFGGVTDTQYF
TGTGCCAGCAGCTTCGGGGGGGTTACAGATACGCAGTATTTT
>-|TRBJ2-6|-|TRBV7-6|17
CASSQLDMGQGANVLTF
TGTGCCAGCAGCCAACTTGACATGGGGCAGGGGGCCAACGTCCTGACTTTC
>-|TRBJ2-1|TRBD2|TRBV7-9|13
CASSHGRGNEQFF
TGTGCCAGCAGCCACGGGAGGGGGAATGAGCAGTTCTTC
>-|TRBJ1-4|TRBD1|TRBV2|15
CASSPLDRVKKKLFF
TGTGCCAGCAGTCCGCTGGACAGGGTGAAAAAAAAACTGTTTTTT